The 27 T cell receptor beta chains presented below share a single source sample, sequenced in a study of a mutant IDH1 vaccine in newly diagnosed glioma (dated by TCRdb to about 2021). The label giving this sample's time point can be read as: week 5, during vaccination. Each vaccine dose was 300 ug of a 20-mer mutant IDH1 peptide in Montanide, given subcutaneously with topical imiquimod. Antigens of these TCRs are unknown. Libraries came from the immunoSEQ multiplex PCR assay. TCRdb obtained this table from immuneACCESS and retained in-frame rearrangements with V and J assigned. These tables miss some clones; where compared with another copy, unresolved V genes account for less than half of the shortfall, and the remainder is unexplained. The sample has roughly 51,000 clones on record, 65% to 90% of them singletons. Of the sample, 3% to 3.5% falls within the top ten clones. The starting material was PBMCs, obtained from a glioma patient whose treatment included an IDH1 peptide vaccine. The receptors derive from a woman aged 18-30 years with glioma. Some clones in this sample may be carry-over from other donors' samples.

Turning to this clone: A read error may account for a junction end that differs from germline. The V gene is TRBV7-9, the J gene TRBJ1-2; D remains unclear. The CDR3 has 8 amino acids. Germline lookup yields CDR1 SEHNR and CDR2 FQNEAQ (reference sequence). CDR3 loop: CASSLAAF. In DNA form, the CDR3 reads TGTGCCAGCAGCCTCGCAGCCTTC.

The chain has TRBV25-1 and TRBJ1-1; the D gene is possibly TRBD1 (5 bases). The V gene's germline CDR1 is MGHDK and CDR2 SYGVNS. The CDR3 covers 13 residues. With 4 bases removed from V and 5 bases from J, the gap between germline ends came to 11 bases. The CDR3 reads CASSAPGITEAFF. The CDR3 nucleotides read TGTGCCAGCAGTGCCCCAGGGATAACTGAAGCTTTCTTT.

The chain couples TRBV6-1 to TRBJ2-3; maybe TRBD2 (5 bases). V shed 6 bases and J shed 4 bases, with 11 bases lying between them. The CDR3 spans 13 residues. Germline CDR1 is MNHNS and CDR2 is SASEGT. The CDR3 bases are TGTGCCAGCAGAAGGACTCTAGCAGATACGCAGTATTTT. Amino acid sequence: CASRRTLADTQYF.

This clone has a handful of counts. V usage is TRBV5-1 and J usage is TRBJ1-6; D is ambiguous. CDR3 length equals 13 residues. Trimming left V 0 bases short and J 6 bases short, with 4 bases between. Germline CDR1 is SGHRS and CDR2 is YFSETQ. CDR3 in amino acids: CASSLEVNSPLHF. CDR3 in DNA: TGCGCCAGCAGCTTGGAGGTTAATTCACCCCTCCACTTT.

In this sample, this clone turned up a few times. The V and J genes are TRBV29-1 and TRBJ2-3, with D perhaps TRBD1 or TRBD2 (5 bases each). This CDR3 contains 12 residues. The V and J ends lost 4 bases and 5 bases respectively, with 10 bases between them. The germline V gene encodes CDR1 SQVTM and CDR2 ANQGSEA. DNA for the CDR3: TGCAGCGTTGTCAGGGACGTAGATACGCAGTATTTT. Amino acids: CSVVRDVDTQYF.

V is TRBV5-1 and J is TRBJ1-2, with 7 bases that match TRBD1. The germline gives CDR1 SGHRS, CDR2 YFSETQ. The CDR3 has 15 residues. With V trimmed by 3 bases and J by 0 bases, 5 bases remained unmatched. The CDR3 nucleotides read TGCGCCAGCAGCTCGCCGACAGGGTCTAACTATGGCTACACCTTC. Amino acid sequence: CASSSPTGSNYGYTF.

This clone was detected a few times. Written as DNA, the CDR3 is TGTGCCAGCATGGACCCCACATCGTCCTACGAGCAGTACTTC. Protein product: CASMDPTSSYEQYF. The chain recombines TRBV2 with TRBJ2-7; the D is unclear. V was trimmed by 7 bases and J by 1 base, leaving 14 bases between them. Germline assignment: CDR1 SNHLY and CDR2 FYNNEI. This CDR3 is built from 14 residues.

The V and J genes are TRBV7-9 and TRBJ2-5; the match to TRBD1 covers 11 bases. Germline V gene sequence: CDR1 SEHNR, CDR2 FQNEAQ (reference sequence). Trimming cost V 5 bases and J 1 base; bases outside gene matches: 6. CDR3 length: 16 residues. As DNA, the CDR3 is TGTGCCAGCAGCGCGGGACAGGGGGACGGCCAAGAGACCCAGTACTTC. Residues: CASSAGQGDGQETQYF.

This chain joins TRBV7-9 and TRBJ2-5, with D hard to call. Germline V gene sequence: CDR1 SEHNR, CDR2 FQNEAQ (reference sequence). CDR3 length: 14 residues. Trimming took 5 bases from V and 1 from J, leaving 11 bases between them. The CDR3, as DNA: TGTGCCAGCAGCCACGGTTTAACCCAAGAGACCCAGTACTTC. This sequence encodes CASSHGLTQETQYF.

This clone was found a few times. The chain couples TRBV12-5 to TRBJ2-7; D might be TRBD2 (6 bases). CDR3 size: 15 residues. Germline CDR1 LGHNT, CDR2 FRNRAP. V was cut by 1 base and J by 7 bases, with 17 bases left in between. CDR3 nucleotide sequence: TGTGCTAGTGGTTTGGACAGTCCCCTCGGGGGTGAGCAGTACTTC. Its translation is CASGLDSPLGGEQYF. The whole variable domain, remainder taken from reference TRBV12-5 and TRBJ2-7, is DARVTQTPRHKVTEMGQEVTMRCQPILGHNTVFWYRQTMMQGLELLAYFRNRAPLDDSGMPKDRFSAEMPDATLATLKIQPSEPRDSAVYFCASGLDSPLGGEQYFGPGTRLTVT.

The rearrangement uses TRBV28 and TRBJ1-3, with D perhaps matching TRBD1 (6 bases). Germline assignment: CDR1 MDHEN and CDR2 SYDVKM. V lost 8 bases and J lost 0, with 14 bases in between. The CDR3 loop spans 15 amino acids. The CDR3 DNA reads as TGTGCCAGCGCAGGGGCGGACCTCTCTGGAAACACCATATATTTT. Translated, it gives CASAGADLSGNTIYF.

CDR3 bases: TGTGCCAGCAGCTTGGATCGGCAGCGACTTCCCACCGGGGAGCTGTTTTTT. It specifies CASSLDRQRLPTGELFF. V usage is TRBV5-6 and J usage is TRBJ2-2, with D unclear. V was clipped by 0 bases and J by 4 bases, with 16 bases between them. CDR3 length: 17 residues. Germline values: CDR1 SGHDT, CDR2 YYEEEE.

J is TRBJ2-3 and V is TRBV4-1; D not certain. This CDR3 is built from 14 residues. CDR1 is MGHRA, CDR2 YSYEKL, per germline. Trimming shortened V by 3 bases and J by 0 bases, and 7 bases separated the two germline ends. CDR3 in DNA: TGCGCCAGCAGCCAGACCTCTAGCACAGATACGCAGTATTTT. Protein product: CASSQTSSTDTQYF.

The CDR3 coding sequence is TGCAGCGTTGGACAGGGAATAACTCAGCCCCAGCATTTT. It yields the protein CSVGQGITQPQHF. The V call is TRBV29-1, the J call TRBJ1-5; 7 positions match TRBD1. Germline V lookup: CDR1 SQVTM, CDR2 ANQGSEA. This CDR3 contains 13 residues. J was trimmed by 6 bases and V by 4 bases; bases with no gene match: 6.

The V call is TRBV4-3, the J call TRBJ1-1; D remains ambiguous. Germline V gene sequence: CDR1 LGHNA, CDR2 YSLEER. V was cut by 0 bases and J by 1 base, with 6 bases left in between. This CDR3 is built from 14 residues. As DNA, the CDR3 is TGCGCCAGCAGCCAAGAACTAGGGAACACTGAAGCTTTCTTT. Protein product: CASSQELGNTEAFF.

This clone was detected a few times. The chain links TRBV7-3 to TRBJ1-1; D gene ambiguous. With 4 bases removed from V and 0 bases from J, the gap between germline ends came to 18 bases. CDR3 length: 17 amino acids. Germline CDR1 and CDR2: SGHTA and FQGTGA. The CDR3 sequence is CASSSIPRWELNTEAFF. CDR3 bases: TGTGCCAGCAGCTCCATACCTAGGTGGGAGCTGAACACTGAAGCTTTCTTT. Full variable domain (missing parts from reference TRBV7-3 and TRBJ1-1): GAGVSQTPSNKVTEKGKYVELRCDPISGHTALYWYRQSLGQGPEFLIYFQGTGAADDSGLPNDRFFAVRPEGSVSTLKIQRTERGDSAVYLCASSSIPRWELNTEAFFGQGTRLTVV.

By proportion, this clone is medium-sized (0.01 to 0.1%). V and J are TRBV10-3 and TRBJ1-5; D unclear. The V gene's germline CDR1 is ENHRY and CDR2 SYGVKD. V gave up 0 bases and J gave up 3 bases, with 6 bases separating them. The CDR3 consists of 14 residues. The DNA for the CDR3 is TGTGCCATCAGTGAGTCTGGAGTCAATCAGCCCCAGCATTTT. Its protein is CAISESGVNQPQHF.

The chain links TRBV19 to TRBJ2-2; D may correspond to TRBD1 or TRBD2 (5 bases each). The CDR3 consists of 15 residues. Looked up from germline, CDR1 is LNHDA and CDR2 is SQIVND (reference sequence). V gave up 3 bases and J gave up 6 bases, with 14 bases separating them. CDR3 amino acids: CASSITGPHAGELFF. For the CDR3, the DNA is TGTGCCAGTAGTATCACGGGGCCTCACGCCGGGGAGCTGTTTTTT. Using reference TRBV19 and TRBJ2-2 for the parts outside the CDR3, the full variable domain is DGGITQSPKYLFRKEGQNVTLSCEQNLNHDAMYWYRQDPGQGLRLIYYSQIVNDFQKGDIAEGYSVSREKKESFPLTVTSAQKNPTAFYLCASSITGPHAGELFFGEGSRLTVL.

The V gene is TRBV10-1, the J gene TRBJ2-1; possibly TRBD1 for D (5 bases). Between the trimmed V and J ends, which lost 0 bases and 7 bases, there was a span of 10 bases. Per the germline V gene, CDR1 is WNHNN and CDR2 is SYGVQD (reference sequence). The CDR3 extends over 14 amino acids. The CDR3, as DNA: TGCGCCAGCAGTGAGTCGGCAGGGTGGAATGAGCAGTTCTTC. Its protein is CASSESAGWNEQFF.

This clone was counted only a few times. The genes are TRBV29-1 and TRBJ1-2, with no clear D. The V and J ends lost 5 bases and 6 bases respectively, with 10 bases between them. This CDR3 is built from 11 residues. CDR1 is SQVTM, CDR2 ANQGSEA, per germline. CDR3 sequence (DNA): TGCAGCGTTTGGGGTTGGAATGGCTACACCTTC. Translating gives CSVWGWNGYTF.

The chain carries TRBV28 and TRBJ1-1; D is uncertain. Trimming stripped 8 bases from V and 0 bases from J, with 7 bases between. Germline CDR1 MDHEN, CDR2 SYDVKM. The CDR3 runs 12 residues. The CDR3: CASYFMNTEAFF. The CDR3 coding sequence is TGTGCCAGCTACTTCATGAACACTGAAGCTTTCTTT.

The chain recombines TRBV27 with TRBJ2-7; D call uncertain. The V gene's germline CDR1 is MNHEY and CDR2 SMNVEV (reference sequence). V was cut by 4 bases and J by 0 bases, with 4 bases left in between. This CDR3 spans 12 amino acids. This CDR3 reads CASSSTSYEQYF. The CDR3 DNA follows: TGTGCCAGCAGTTCCACCTCCTACGAGCAGTACTTC.

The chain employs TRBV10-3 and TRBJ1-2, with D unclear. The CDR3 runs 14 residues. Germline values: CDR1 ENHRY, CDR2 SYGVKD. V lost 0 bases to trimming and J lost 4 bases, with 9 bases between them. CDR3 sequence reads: CAISESAGTYGYTF. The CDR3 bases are TGTGCCATCAGTGAGTCAGCAGGCACCTATGGCTACACCTTC.

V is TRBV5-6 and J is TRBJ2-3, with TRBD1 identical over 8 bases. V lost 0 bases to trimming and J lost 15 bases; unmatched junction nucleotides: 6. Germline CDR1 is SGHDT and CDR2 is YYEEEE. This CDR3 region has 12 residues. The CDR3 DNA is TGTGCCAGCAGCTTGGCGGACAGGGTGGGATATTTT. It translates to CASSLADRVGYF.

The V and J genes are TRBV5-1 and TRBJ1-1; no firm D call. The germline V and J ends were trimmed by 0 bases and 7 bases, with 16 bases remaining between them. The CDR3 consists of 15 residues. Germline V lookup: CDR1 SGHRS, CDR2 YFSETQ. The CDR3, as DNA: TGCGCCAGCAGCTTGGAGCCACTGGGAGCCCGTGAAGCTTTCTTT. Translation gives CASSLEPLGAREAFF.

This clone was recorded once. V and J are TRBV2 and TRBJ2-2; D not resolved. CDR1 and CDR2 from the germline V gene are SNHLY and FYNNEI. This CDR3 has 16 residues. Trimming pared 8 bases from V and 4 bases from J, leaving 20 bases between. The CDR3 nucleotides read TGTGCCAGCTCCCCTGGGCAACGCGGCGGCACCGGGGAGCTGTTTTTT. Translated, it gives CASSPGQRGGTGELFF.

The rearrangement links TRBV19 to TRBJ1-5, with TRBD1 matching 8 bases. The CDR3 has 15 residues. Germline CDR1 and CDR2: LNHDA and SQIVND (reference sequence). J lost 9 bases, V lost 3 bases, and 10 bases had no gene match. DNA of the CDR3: TGTGCCAGTAGTATCTGGACAGGGCCCCTACGGCCCCAGCATTTT. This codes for CASSIWTGPLRPQHF.